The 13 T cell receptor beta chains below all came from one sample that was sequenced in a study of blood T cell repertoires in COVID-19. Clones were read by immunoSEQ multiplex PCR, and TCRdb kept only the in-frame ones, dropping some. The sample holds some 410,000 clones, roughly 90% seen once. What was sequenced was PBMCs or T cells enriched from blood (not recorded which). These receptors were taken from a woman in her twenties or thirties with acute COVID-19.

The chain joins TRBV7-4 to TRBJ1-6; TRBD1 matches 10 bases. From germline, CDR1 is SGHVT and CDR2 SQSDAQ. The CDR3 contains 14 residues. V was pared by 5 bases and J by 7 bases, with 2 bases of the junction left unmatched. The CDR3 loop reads CASSQDRGNSPLHF. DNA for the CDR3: TGTGCCAGCAGCCAGGACAGGGGGAATTCACCCCTCCACTTT.

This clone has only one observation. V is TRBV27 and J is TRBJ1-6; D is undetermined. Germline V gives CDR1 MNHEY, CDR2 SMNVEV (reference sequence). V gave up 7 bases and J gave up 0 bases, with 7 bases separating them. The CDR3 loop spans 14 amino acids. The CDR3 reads CASKPSSYNSPLHF. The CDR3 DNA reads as TGTGCCAGCAAGCCGAGCTCCTATAATTCACCCCTCCACTTT.

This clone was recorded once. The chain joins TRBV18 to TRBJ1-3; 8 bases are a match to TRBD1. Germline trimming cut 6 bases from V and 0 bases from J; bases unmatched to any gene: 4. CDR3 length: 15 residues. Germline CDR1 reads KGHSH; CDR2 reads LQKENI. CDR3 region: CASSPGQVSGNTIYF. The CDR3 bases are TGTGCCAGCTCCCCGGGACAGGTCTCTGGAAACACCATATATTTT.

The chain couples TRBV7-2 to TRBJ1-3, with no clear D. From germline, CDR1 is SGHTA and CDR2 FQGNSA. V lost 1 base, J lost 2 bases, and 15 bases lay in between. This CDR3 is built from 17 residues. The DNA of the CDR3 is TGTGCCAGCAGCTTAGTCGTATGGAGCACCACTGGAAACACCATATATTTT. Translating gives CASSLVVWSTTGNTIYF.

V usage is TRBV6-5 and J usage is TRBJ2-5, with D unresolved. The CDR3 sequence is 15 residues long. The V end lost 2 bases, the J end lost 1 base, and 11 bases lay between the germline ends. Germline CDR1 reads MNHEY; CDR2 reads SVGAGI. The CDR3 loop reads CASSYGRPGQETQYF. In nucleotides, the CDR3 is TGTGCCAGCAGTTACGGTAGGCCAGGCCAAGAGACCCAGTACTTC.

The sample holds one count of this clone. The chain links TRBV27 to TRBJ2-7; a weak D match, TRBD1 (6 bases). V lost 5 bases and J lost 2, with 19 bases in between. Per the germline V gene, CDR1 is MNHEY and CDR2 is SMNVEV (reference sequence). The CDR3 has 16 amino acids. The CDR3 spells CASSLQSQGWAYEQYF. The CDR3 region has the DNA TGTGCCAGCAGTCTACAATCGCAGGGGTGGGCCTACGAGCAGTACTTC.

The CDR3 sequence: CASSRDSNYEQYF. CDR3 DNA sequence: TGTGCCAGCAGCCGGGACAGTAACTACGAGCAGTACTTC. The chain combines TRBV5-6 with TRBJ2-7, with 7 bases fitting TRBD1. V lost 4 bases, J lost 3 bases, and 4 bases stayed unmatched. The CDR3 has 13 amino acids. Germline CDR1 reads SGHDT; CDR2 reads YYEEEE.

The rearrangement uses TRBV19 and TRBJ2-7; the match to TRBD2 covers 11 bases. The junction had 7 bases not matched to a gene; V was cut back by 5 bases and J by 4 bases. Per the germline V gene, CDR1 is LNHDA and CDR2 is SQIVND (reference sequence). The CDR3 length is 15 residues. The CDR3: CASSEPSGGIYEQYF. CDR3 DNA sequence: TGTGCCAGTAGTGAACCTAGCGGGGGGATTTACGAGCAGTACTTC.

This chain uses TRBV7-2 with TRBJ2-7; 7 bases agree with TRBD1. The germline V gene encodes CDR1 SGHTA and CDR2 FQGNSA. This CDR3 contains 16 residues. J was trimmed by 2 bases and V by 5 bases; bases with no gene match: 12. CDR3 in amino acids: CASSLLTGTATYEQYF. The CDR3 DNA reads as TGTGCCAGCAGCCTACTGACCGGGACAGCGACCTACGAGCAGTACTTC.

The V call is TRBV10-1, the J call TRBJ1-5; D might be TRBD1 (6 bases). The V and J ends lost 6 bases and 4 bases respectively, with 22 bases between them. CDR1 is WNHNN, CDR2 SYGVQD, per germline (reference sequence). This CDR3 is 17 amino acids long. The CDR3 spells CASSVNLRQAMNQPQHF. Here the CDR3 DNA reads TGCGCCAGCAGCGTAAACCTAAGACAGGCGATGAATCAGCCCCAGCATTTT.

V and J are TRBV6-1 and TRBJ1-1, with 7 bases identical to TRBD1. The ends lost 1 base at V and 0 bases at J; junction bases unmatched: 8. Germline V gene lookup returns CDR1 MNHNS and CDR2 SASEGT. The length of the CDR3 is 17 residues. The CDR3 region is CASSEESGGSMNTEAFF. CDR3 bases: TGTGCCAGCAGTGAAGAGTCAGGGGGGTCCATGAACACTGAAGCTTTCTTT.

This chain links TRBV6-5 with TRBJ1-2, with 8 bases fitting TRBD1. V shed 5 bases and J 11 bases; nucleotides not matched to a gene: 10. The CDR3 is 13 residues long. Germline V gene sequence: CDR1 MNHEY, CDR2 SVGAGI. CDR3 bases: TGTGCCAGCAGTCAGGCGGACAGGGCCTTATACACCTTC. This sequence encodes CASSQADRALYTF.

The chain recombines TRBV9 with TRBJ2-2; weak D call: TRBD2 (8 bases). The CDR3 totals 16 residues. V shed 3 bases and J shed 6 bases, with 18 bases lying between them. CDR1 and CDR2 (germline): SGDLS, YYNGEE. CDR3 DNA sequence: TGTGCCAGCAGCGGTGCCGGGACTAGGGGGCCCGGGGAGCTGTTTTTT. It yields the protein CASSGAGTRGPGELFF.